The entry below gives a single TCR beta chain sequence along with its context. These data belong to a study of blood T cell repertoires in COVID-19. Study context: Material from acute and convalescent COVID-19 was sourced from the United States, Italy and Spain. T cells, B-cell-depleted T cells, or PBMCs provided the cDNA or gDNA that served as material.

Original processing notes: Reference gene primer amplification in the assay estimated nucleated cell counts. Produced via immunoSEQ multiplex PCR; TCRdb's table is partial and in-frame only. That table furnishes V, J and clone size, whereas the DNA furnished D and trimming. The sample lists about 64,000 clones; approximately 90% were seen once. Sequencing input: peripheral blood. The TCR originated in a woman of 80 years or more with active COVID-19.

CDR3 loop: CSVATGGGRRNEQFF. The CDR3 bases are TGCAGCGTTGCCACCGGGGGCGGGAGGAGGAATGAGCAGTTCTTC. The genes are TRBV29-1 and TRBJ2-1; 8 bases are shared with TRBD2. The trim removed 4 bases at V and 7 bases at J, leaving 12 bases unmatched. Germline lookup yields CDR1 SQVTM and CDR2 ANQGSEA. The CDR3 runs to 15 residues.